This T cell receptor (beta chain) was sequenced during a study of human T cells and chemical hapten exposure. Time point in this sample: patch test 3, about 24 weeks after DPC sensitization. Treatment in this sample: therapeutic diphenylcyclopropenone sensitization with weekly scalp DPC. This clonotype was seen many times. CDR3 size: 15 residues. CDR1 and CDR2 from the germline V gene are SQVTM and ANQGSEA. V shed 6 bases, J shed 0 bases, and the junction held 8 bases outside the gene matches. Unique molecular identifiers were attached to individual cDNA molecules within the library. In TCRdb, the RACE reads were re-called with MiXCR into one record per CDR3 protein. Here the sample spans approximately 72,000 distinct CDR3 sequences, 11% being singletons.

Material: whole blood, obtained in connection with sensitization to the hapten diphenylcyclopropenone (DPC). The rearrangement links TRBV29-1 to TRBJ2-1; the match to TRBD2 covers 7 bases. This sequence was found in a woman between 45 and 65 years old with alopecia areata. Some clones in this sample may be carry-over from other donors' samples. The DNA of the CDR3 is TGCAGCGTCCCCCATGGCGGGAGCTCCTACAATGAGCAGTTCTTC. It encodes CSVPHGGSSYNEQFF.